The entry that follows covers one T cell receptor (beta chain) sequence. These data are taken from a study of T cell changes during pregnancy in multiple sclerosis. After removal of 6 bases from V and 5 bases from J, the junction contained 7 bases not matched to a gene. This CDR3 contains 15 residues. Germline V gives CDR1 MNHEY, CDR2 SMNVEV (reference sequence). TCRdb keeps only in-frame clones here, not all; method: immunoSEQ multiplex PCR. In the table there are 13,000 or so clones, 85% to 95% of which are singletons. The V call is TRBV27, the J call TRBJ2-1, with 10 bases identical to TRBD2. This clonotype originated in a female donor in good health, enrolled as a control in a pregnancy study. Sequenced here: peripheral blood, sampled in the second trimester of pregnancy. The CDR3 sequence: CASRGHGTSDNEQFF. The CDR3 coding sequence is TGTGCCAGCAGAGGGCACGGGACTAGCGACAATGAGCAGTTCTTC.